This passage covers 4 T cell receptor beta chains from one sample sequenced in a study of graft-versus-host responses after intestinal transplantation. Repertoires were generated with immunoSEQ multiplex PCR, while TCRdb's copy carries only in-frame clones and drops some. The table records just under 100,000 clones, approximately 92% of them present only once. This material consisted of PBMCs, taken just under 460 days after intestinal transplant. The receptors were sampled from a human patient who received an intestinal transplant, so some T cells may come from the graft donor.

This chain joins TRBV19 and TRBJ1-5; TRBD1 is a possible D gene (5 bases). CDR1 is LNHDA and CDR2 is SQIVND in the germline V gene (reference sequence). The CDR3 consists of 15 residues. V was shortened by 0 bases and J by 5 bases, with 11 bases between the two germline ends. The CDR3 spells CASSIEGDRDQPQHF. CDR3 DNA: TGTGCCAGTAGTATAGAGGGGGATCGGGATCAGCCCCAGCATTTT.

The V and J genes are TRBV5-8 and TRBJ2-3; D perhaps matches TRBD1 (5 bases). CDR3 length: 14 residues. The V gene's germline CDR1 is SGHTS and CDR2 YDEGEE. With 0 bases removed from V and 6 bases from J, the gap between germline ends came to 11 bases. CDR3 bases: TGTGCCAGCAGCTTGGATCCAGGGTCCGATACGCAGTATTTT. Translation: CASSLDPGSDTQYF.

This chain connects TRBV7-2 to TRBJ2-2; 9 bases are a match to TRBD1. The germline CDR1 and CDR2 sequences are SGHTA and FQGNSA. With V trimmed by 1 base and J by 2 bases, 2 bases remained unmatched. The CDR3 has 16 residues. CDR3 sequence (DNA): TGTGCCAGCAGCTTAGGGGGACAGGGTAACACCGGGGAGCTGTTTTTT. This translates into CASSLGGQGNTGELFF.

The genes are TRBV19 and TRBJ2-5; 14 bases map to TRBD2. Losses at the gene ends were 5 bases for V and 2 bases for J; bases not matched to a gene: 13. CDR1 and CDR2 (germline): LNHDA, SQIVND (reference sequence). CDR3 length: 19 residues. The chain's CDR3 is CASSPRRTSGGPLQETQYF. The CDR3, as DNA: TGTGCCAGTAGTCCTAGGCGGACTAGCGGGGGGCCACTGCAAGAGACCCAGTACTTC.